Listed below are T cell receptor beta chains from one sample, sequenced in a study of Graves' ophthalmopathy and Graves' hyperthyroidism. One entry per CDR3 protein results from TCRdb running MiXCR on the multiplex PCR reads. Here the sample spans roughly 350,000 distinct CDR3 sequences, 17% being singletons. The source material was peripheral blood. The receptors derive from an adult woman with stable Graves' hyperthyroidism. CDR3s include the opening cysteine and the closing phenylalanine or tryptophan. A D gene is named only where the DNA matches it firmly. Not all rows give a size; the values are once, few, many and, for expanded clones, a class.

V gene	J gene	D gene	clone size	CDR3 DNA	CDR3 protein
TRBV7-2	TRBJ1-1	-	many	TGTGCCAGCAGCTTAGCAGGGCGGACCATGAACACTGAAGCTTTCTTT	CASSLAGRTMNTEAFF
TRBV6-5	TRBJ1-5	-	many	TGTGCCAGCAGTTACGCCGGGTCTAGCAATCAGCCCCAGCATTTT	CASSYAGSSNQPQHF
TRBV14	TRBJ1-2	-	many	TGTGCCAGCAGCCAGGTTGCAGGGTTTAACTATGGCTACACCTTC	CASSQVAGFNYGYTF
TRBV12-3/TRBV12-4	TRBJ1-2	-	-	TGTGCCAGCAGTTTAGGGGTTTCGGACTATGGCTACACCTTC	CASSLGVSDYGYTF
TRBV12-5	TRBJ1-2	TRBD1	many	TGTGCTAGTGGGCCGACAGGGGGAAGCTACACCTTC	CASGPTGGSYTF
TRBV6-2/TRBV6-3	TRBJ2-7	-	-	TGTGCCAGCAGCTTAGTAGGGCGGTTCTACGAGCAGTACTTC	CASSLVGRFYEQYF
TRBV28	TRBJ2-5	-	many	TGTGCCAGCAATGGGATAGGATTTCCGGGTCTTCTACAAGAGACCCAGTACTTC	CASNGIGFPGLLQETQYF
TRBV12-3/TRBV12-4	TRBJ1-1	-	-	TGTGCCAGCAGCCAAAACCGACAGGTCTTGAACACTGAAGCTTTCTTT	CASSQNRQVLNTEAFF
TRBV2	TRBJ2-4	-	many	TGTGCCAGCTATGTGGGCAGGTTCACCTCGGCCAAAAACATTAAGTACTTC	CASYVGRFTSAKNIKYF
TRBV24-1	TRBJ1-2	-	-	TGTGCCACCAGTGATTTTCTGTCGGGATCGGGCTACACCTTC	CATSDFLSGSGYTF
TRBV28	TRBJ1-6	TRBD1	many	TGTGCCAGCACCCCTAGACAGGGTAGTTCACCCCTCCACTTT	CASTPRQGSSPLHF
TRBV7-8	TRBJ2-7	-	-	TGTGCCAGCAGCTTAGGGAAGGGAATTTTCGAGCAGTACTTC	CASSLGKGIFEQYF
TRBV25-1	TRBJ1-1	-	once	TGTGCCAGCAGTGAATTGACGGAGAGCACTGAAGCTTTCTTT	CASSELTESTEAFF
TRBV4-2	TRBJ2-7	-	many	TGTGCCAGCGGGTCGCCAAGCTCCTACGAGCAGTACTTC	CASGSPSSYEQYF
TRBV6-5	TRBJ1-5	TRBD1	-	TGTGCCAGCATTTCAGACAGGGGGATTAGGCAGCCCCAGCATTTT	CASISDRGIRQPQHF
TRBV2	TRBJ2-2	TRBD2	few	TGTGCCAGCAGTGGAGCCTTAGCGGGAGAGCGTACCGGGGAGCTGTTTTTT	CASSGALAGERTGELFF
TRBV10-2	TRBJ1-1	-	many	TGCGCCAGCAGAATACAGGGGAACACTGAAGCTTTCTTT	CASRIQGNTEAFF
TRBV19	TRBJ1-5	TRBD1	many	TGTGCCAGTAGTATAGATCCTCTCGACAGGGGGTGGAATCAGCCCCAGCATTTT	CASSIDPLDRGWNQPQHF
TRBV29-1	TRBJ1-1	-	many	TGCAGCGTTGTGGGGGTCACTGAAGCTTTCTTT	CSVVGVTEAFF
TRBV5-6	TRBJ2-5	-	many	TGTGCCAGCAGCTTGCGAGGAAGTGGACAAGAGACCCAGTACTTC	CASSLRGSGQETQYF
TRBV4-1	TRBJ1-3	-	many	TGCGCCAGCAGCCAACCCCGAAGAGGGGCTGGAAACACCATATATTTT	CASSQPRRGAGNTIYF
TRBV6-5	TRBJ2-7	TRBD2	many	TGTGCCAGCAGTTACTCTATTCCTAGCGGGTCCTACGAGCAGTACTTC	CASSYSIPSGSYEQYF
TRBV6-2/TRBV6-3	TRBJ2-7	-	many	TGTGCCAGCATGGGTAGCAATAGCTACGAGCAGTACTTC	CASMGSNSYEQYF
TRBV7-9	TRBJ2-5	TRBD1	many	TGTGCCAGCAGCCCAGGGGGCAGCGAGACCCAGTACTTC	CASSPGGSETQYF
TRBV19	TRBJ1-1	-	many	TGTGCCAGTAGTATGAGGCAGGGGCGCGGCACTGAAGCTTTCTTT	CASSMRQGRGTEAFF
TRBV20-1	TRBJ2-4	-	many	TGCAGTGCTAGTCGGCGGGACCTAGCCAAAAACATTCAGTACTTC	CSASRRDLAKNIQYF
TRBV30	TRBJ2-7	TRBD2	-	TGTGCCTGGAGTGTACGGCGGGGGTTTGGCGAGCAGTACTTC	CAWSVRRGFGEQYF
TRBV12-3/TRBV12-4	TRBJ1-6	-	once	TGTGCCGTGGGGGAGGGGTGGGATTCACCCCTCCACTTT	CAVGEGWDSPLHF
TRBV24-1	TRBJ2-7	-	many	TGTGCCACCAGTGATTCACGACGACCAACGGGGGAGCAGTACTTC	CATSDSRRPTGEQYF
TRBV10-3	TRBJ1-1	-	many	TGTGCCATCAGGGAGACTTCCACTGAAGCTTTCTTT	CAIRETSTEAFF
TRBV28	TRBJ1-1	-	-	TGTGCCAGCACCAAATTAAACCTCCAGAGCACTGAAGCTTTCTTT	CASTKLNLQSTEAFF
TRBV27	TRBJ1-2	-	many	TGTGCCAGCAGTCCCCTAGGGTCGGGGGCAATTAACTATGGCTACACCTTC	CASSPLGSGAINYGYTF
TRBV20-1	TRBJ1-2	TRBD1	many	TGCAGTGCCGAAGGGACAGAACATTATGGCTACACCTTC	CSAEGTEHYGYTF
TRBV2	TRBJ2-5	-	many	TGTGCCAGCACTGAGGGCCTAGCTGGGGCCCAGTACTTC	CASTEGLAGAQYF
TRBV6-2/TRBV6-3	TRBJ1-1	-	-	TGTGCCAGCAGGCGCACAAACGACAACACTGAAGCTTTCTTT	CASRRTNDNTEAFF
TRBV6-5	TRBJ2-7	TRBD1	-	TGTGCCAGCAGTTACGACCGGACAGGGGCGTACGAGCAGTACTTC	CASSYDRTGAYEQYF
TRBV20-1	TRBJ1-1	-	many	TGCAGTGCTAGTAAACAAGTGAACACTGAAGCTTTCTTT	CSASKQVNTEAFF
TRBV7-6	TRBJ1-1	-	many	TGTGCCAGCAGTTCAGGGAACACTGAAGCTCTCTTT	CASSSGNTEALF
TRBV29-1	TRBJ2-7	-	many	TGCAGCGTTGAAGATGGGACCGGGAATTACGAGCAGTACTTC	CSVEDGTGNYEQYF
TRBV18	TRBJ2-5	-	many	TGTGCCAGCTCACCACCCTCGGGCAGGGCCCAAGAGACCCAGTACTTC	CASSPPSGRAQETQYF
TRBV12-5	TRBJ2-5	-	-	TGTGCTAGTGGTTTAACGGAGACCCAGTACTTC	CASGLTETQYF
TRBV2	TRBJ2-2	-	many	TGTGCCAGCATGGGTCGGACAAACTACCGACCGAACACCGGGGAGCTGTTTTTT	CASMGRTNYRPNTGELFF
TRBV12-3/TRBV12-4	TRBJ1-5	TRBD1	-	TGTGCCAGCAGTTTACCTGGGACAGGGGGTAATCAGCCCCAGCATTTT	CASSLPGTGGNQPQHF
TRBV6-5	TRBJ1-1	TRBD1	many	TGTGCCAGCAGTTCGACAGGGGGGGAAGCTTTCTTT	CASSSTGGEAFF